This is a list of T cell receptor beta chains from one sample in a study of naive and memory T cell subsets. TCRdb recomputed calls from the UMI-ligation and nested PCR reads with MiXCR, one row per CDR3 protein. The sample contains more than 6,000 distinct CDR3 sequences, approximately 26% of which appear only once. What was sequenced was CD8+ TEMRA cells from blood. The receptors here all came from a human donor in good health. Each CDR3 is given with its conserved first and last residue. Each record gives: J gene, D gene, V gene, CDR3 protein. D genes are given only for firm matches.

J gene: TRBJ1-2; D gene: .; V gene: TRBV12-3/TRBV12-4; CDR3 protein: CASSPGSRMTF
J gene: TRBJ1-5; D gene: .; V gene: TRBV2; CDR3 protein: CASRGYCSNQPQHF
J gene: TRBJ2-3; D gene: TRBD1; V gene: TRBV11-3; CDR3 protein: CASSDGTADTQYF
J gene: TRBJ1-2; D gene: TRBD1; V gene: TRBV20-1; CDR3 protein: CSATEDRAYGYTF
J gene: TRBJ2-7; D gene: TRBD2; V gene: TRBV20-1; CDR3 protein: CSASPVGGGEEQYF
J gene: TRBJ2-3; D gene: .; V gene: TRBV18; CDR3 protein: CASSLADGQAQYF
J gene: TRBJ1-1; D gene: .; V gene: TRBV7-8; CDR3 protein: CASSLVFRSEAFF
J gene: TRBJ1-5; D gene: .; V gene: TRBV29-1; CDR3 protein: CSGKGGQPQHF
J gene: TRBJ1-5; D gene: .; V gene: TRBV5-6; CDR3 protein: CASSFGTVNQPQHF
J gene: TRBJ2-7; D gene: TRBD2; V gene: TRBV2; CDR3 protein: CASSEVGRAYEQYF
J gene: TRBJ2-1; D gene: TRBD1; V gene: TRBV12-3/TRBV12-4; CDR3 protein: CASRGQGINEQFF
J gene: TRBJ2-7; D gene: .; V gene: TRBV7-2; CDR3 protein: CASSLWDGGSYEQYF
J gene: TRBJ1-5; D gene: .; V gene: TRBV5-6; CDR3 protein: CASSLAENQPQHF
J gene: TRBJ2-7; D gene: .; V gene: TRBV6-5; CDR3 protein: CLVRDRYTYEQYF
J gene: TRBJ2-7; D gene: .; V gene: TRBV20-1; CDR3 protein: CSARRIDSSYEQYF
J gene: TRBJ2-2; D gene: .; V gene: TRBV15; CDR3 protein: CATSLRNPITGELFF
J gene: TRBJ2-5; D gene: .; V gene: TRBV13; CDR3 protein: CASSPPVGETQYF
J gene: TRBJ2-1; D gene: TRBD2; V gene: TRBV12-3/TRBV12-4; CDR3 protein: CASSLARSGSNNEQFF
J gene: TRBJ2-1; D gene: TRBD2; V gene: TRBV20-1; CDR3 protein: CSASGVRGRGPAYNEQFF
J gene: TRBJ2-3; D gene: .; V gene: TRBV7-8; CDR3 protein: CASSPRLPPFSTDTQYF
J gene: TRBJ1-1; D gene: .; V gene: TRBV4-3; CDR3 protein: CASSQDRVRNTEAFF
J gene: TRBJ2-2; D gene: TRBD2; V gene: TRBV9; CDR3 protein: CASSVEASGGTGTGELFF
J gene: TRBJ2-2; D gene: .; V gene: TRBV7-8; CDR3 protein: CASSPNFDGGNTGELFF
J gene: TRBJ2-3; D gene: .; V gene: TRBV12-3/TRBV12-4; CDR3 protein: CASSPLFSGTDTQYF
J gene: TRBJ2-3; D gene: .; V gene: TRBV6-2/TRBV6-3; CDR3 protein: CASSYWLAEADTQYF
J gene: TRBJ2-7; D gene: .; V gene: TRBV27; CDR3 protein: CASGGLPGEQYF
J gene: TRBJ1-5; D gene: .; V gene: TRBV21-1; CDR3 protein: CASSKDSSNQPQHF
J gene: TRBJ1-4; D gene: .; V gene: TRBV29-1; CDR3 protein: CSVEDQGDGEKLFF
J gene: TRBJ2-1; D gene: TRBD2; V gene: TRBV5-4; CDR3 protein: CASSLMTSGRAVEQFF
J gene: TRBJ2-1; D gene: .; V gene: TRBV4-3; CDR3 protein: CASSQDVSELSSYNEQFF
J gene: TRBJ1-2; D gene: TRBD1; V gene: TRBV12-3/TRBV12-4; CDR3 protein: CASSLGTGGNGYTF
J gene: TRBJ2-7; D gene: TRBD1; V gene: TRBV10-3; CDR3 protein: CAISLGQGGYEQYF
J gene: TRBJ1-2; D gene: .; V gene: TRBV7-9; CDR3 protein: CASSLETGRNYGYTF
J gene: TRBJ2-7; D gene: TRBD1; V gene: TRBV28; CDR3 protein: CASRTGESGEQYF
J gene: TRBJ2-7; D gene: .; V gene: TRBV2; CDR3 protein: CASSEGTILPGEQYF
J gene: TRBJ2-3; D gene: TRBD2; V gene: TRBV14; CDR3 protein: CASSLGLAEVLETQYF
J gene: TRBJ1-1; D gene: .; V gene: TRBV12-3/TRBV12-4; CDR3 protein: CASSPPGRTEAFF
J gene: TRBJ2-3; D gene: .; V gene: TRBV5-4; CDR3 protein: CASSLRWGADTQYF
J gene: TRBJ1-1; D gene: .; V gene: TRBV9; CDR3 protein: CASSVGKGRAEAFF
J gene: TRBJ2-1; D gene: .; V gene: TRBV2; CDR3 protein: CASSEYRGSSYNEQFF
J gene: TRBJ2-3; D gene: TRBD1; V gene: TRBV13; CDR3 protein: CASSAPGGSIVTDTQYF
J gene: TRBJ1-6; D gene: .; V gene: TRBV7-3; CDR3 protein: CASSLGGSSPLHF
J gene: TRBJ2-3; D gene: .; V gene: TRBV4-3; CDR3 protein: CASSQDRPGVPTDTQYF
J gene: TRBJ1-1; D gene: TRBD1; V gene: TRBV12-3/TRBV12-4; CDR3 protein: CASSLTGGDTEAFF
J gene: TRBJ2-1; D gene: TRBD2; V gene: TRBV7-2; CDR3 protein: CASSLGTSGYNEQFF
J gene: TRBJ1-6; D gene: .; V gene: TRBV12-3/TRBV12-4; CDR3 protein: CASSLAAANSPLHF
J gene: TRBJ2-7; D gene: TRBD2; V gene: TRBV27; CDR3 protein: CASSLAGDSYEQYF
J gene: TRBJ2-5; D gene: .; V gene: TRBV28; CDR3 protein: CASNAGPQETQYF
J gene: TRBJ2-7; D gene: .; V gene: TRBV10-3; CDR3 protein: CAISESEEGYEQYF